One sample yielded the 12 T cell receptor beta chains listed below, sequenced in a study of blood T cell repertoires in COVID-19. The method was immunoSEQ multiplex PCR; TCRdb's version includes in-frame clones alone and lacks a portion of them. This table has fewer than 200,000 clones, around 83% appearing once. The specimen sequenced was PBMCs or T cells enriched from blood (not recorded which). The receptors stem from a woman aged 50 to 60 in a cohort exposed to, infected with or recovered from COVID-19 (not recorded which).

The CDR3 is CASSYSGANEKLFF. The CDR3 DNA reads TGCGCCAGCAGCTATTCGGGGGCTAATGAAAAACTGTTTTTT. The chain joins TRBV5-1 to TRBJ1-4; maybe TRBD1 (5 bases). Germline-derived CDR1 and CDR2 are SGHRS and YFSETQ. Trimming cost V 3 bases and J 3 bases, with 9 bases left between them. The CDR3 sequence is 14 residues long.

The chain has TRBV18 and TRBJ2-1; TRBD2 agrees at 8 bases. CDR1 is KGHSH and CDR2 is LQKENI in the germline V gene. The V segment lost 6 bases and the J segment 2 bases; nucleotides outside the gene matches: 12. This CDR3 has 17 residues. The CDR3 reads CASSRALPGGPYNEQFF. CDR3 coding DNA: TGTGCCAGCTCCCGGGCCCTTCCGGGAGGGCCCTACAATGAGCAGTTCTTC.

The gene calls are TRBV28 and TRBJ1-5, with unresolved D. The CDR3 extends over 17 amino acids. Germline values: CDR1 MDHEN, CDR2 SYDVKM. V shed 8 bases and J shed 1 base, with 21 bases lying between them. CDR3 region: CASYPPGVVWSNQPQHF. The CDR3 DNA follows: TGTGCCAGCTACCCCCCGGGTGTGGTATGGAGCAATCAGCCCCAGCATTTT.

The chain employs TRBV6-1 and TRBJ1-5, with 8 bases matching TRBD1. V lost 3 bases, J lost 4 bases, and 5 bases stayed unmatched. Germline lookup yields CDR1 MNHNS and CDR2 SASEGT. The CDR3 sequence is 15 residues long. The CDR3 sequence is CASSDRQGRNQPQHF. In DNA form, the CDR3 reads TGTGCCAGCAGTGATAGACAGGGGCGAAATCAGCCCCAGCATTTT.

This chain joins TRBV5-4 and TRBJ2-2, with TRBD1 matching 10 bases. The CDR3 is 17 amino acids. V gave up 0 bases and J gave up 2 bases; unmatched junction bases: 4. Germline CDR1 and CDR2: SGHNT and YYREEE (reference sequence). Here the CDR3 reads CASSLGGQGINTGELFF. The CDR3 DNA is TGTGCCAGCAGCTTGGGGGGACAGGGGATAAACACCGGGGAGCTGTTTTTT. The complete variable domain, with remaining parts taken from reference TRBV5-4 and TRBJ2-2, reads ETGVTQSPTHLIKTRGQQVTLRCSSQSGHNTVSWYQQALGQGPQFIFQYYREEENGRGNFPPRFSGLQFPNYSSELNVNALELDDSALYLCASSLGGQGINTGELFFGEGSRLTVL.

The rearrangement uses TRBV2 and TRBJ2-7, with a possible D match to TRBD2 (6 bases). V was cut by 6 bases and J by 3 bases, with 9 bases left in between. The CDR3 spans 12 residues. CDR1 and CDR2 from the germline V gene are SNHLY and FYNNEI. The DNA for the CDR3 is TGTGCCAGCAGCGGGAGCTTCTACGAGCAGTACTTC. Its protein is CASSGSFYEQYF.

The chain employs TRBV27 and TRBJ2-7, with no clear D. V was shortened by 10 bases and J by 9 bases, with 13 bases between the two germline ends. The germline gives CDR1 MNHEY, CDR2 SMNVEV (reference sequence). The CDR3 covers 10 residues. CDR3 nucleotides: TGTGCCACCAGATGGTCAGGGCAGTACTTC. It codes for CATRWSGQYF.

This clone has just a few counts. This sequence joins TRBV2 and TRBJ2-7; 9 bases are shared with TRBD1. With 6 bases clipped from V and 5 bases from J, the junction kept 14 bases outside the gene matches. The CDR3 is 16 amino acids. The germline gives CDR1 SNHLY, CDR2 FYNNEI. Here the CDR3 reads CASSQGTGIGSNEQYF. DNA for the CDR3: TGTGCCAGCAGCCAAGGGACAGGGATCGGGTCGAACGAGCAGTACTTC. Full variable domain (outside the CDR3, taken from reference TRBV2 and TRBJ2-7): EPEVTQTPSHQVTQMGQEVILRCVPISNHLYFYWYRQILGQKVEFLVSFYNNEISEKSEIFDDQFSVERPDGSNFTLKIRSTKLEDSAMYFCASSQGTGIGSNEQYFGPGTRLTVT.

In its sample, this clone was seen once. CDR3: CASSLGRNSYEQYF. In DNA, the CDR3 is TGTGCCAGCAGCTTAGGGAGGAACTCCTACGAGCAGTACTTC. The V and J genes are TRBV7-6 and TRBJ2-7; TRBD2 is a possible D gene (5 bases). The CDR3 runs to 14 residues. V gave up 1 base and J gave up 0 bases, with 7 bases separating them. The germline CDR1 and CDR2 sequences are SGHVS and FNYEAQ.

The rearrangement joins TRBV28 to TRBJ1-5; perhaps TRBD1 as D (6 bases). In germline, CDR1 is MDHEN, CDR2 SYDVKM. This CDR3 region has 14 residues. The V and J ends lost 5 bases and 5 bases respectively, with 13 bases between them. Written as DNA, the CDR3 is TGTGCCAGCAGTCTGTTAAAGGGGGATCAGCCCCAGCATTTT. This encodes CASSLLKGDQPQHF.

The rearrangement uses TRBV5-1 and TRBJ2-2; 11 nucleotides match TRBD2. Germline-derived CDR1 and CDR2 are SGHRS and YFSETQ. There are 15 residues in the CDR3. Germline trimming cut 4 bases from V and 3 bases from J; bases unmatched to any gene: 2. The CDR3 reads CASSQGLADTGELFF. As DNA, the CDR3 is TGCGCCAGCAGCCAGGGACTAGCGGACACCGGGGAGCTGTTTTTT.

The chain uses TRBV5-1 and TRBJ2-7; 9 bases line up with TRBD1. The V gene's germline CDR1 is SGHRS and CDR2 YFSETQ. V was pared by 4 bases and J by 5 bases, with 10 bases of the junction left unmatched. The CDR3 is made up of 15 amino acids. The CDR3 reads CASSKRDREQNEQYF. CDR3 in DNA: TGCGCCAGCAGCAAACGGGACAGGGAGCAAAACGAGCAGTACTTC.